This T cell receptor beta chain was captured by sequencing in a study of T cells in Graves' hyperthyroidism and ophthalmopathy. This clonotype was seen at least ten times. Amplification of TCR beta CDR3 regions used RNA as the template. The TCR CDR3 first-round RT-PCR relied on the HTBI primer set. TCRdb reprocessed the multiplex PCR reads via MiXCR and lists one record per CDR3 protein. The sample lists about 520,000 distinct CDR3 sequences, around 22% seen once, with about 11% in the top ten. After removal of 4 bases from V and 0 bases from J, the junction contained 6 bases not matched to a gene. There are 17 residues in the CDR3. Germline V CDR1 and CDR2: MNHEY, SVGAGI.

Sequenced: blood. This chain connects TRBV6-5 to TRBJ2-6, with TRBD1 identical over 7 bases. The source is a woman aged 25 to 39 with Graves' ophthalmopathy. The chain's CDR3 is CASSSGQRLSGANVLTF. The CDR3 region has the DNA TGTGCCAGCAGTTCGGGACAGCGTCTCTCTGGGGCCAACGTCCTGACTTTC.